Listed below are T cell receptor beta chains from one sample, sequenced in a study of glioma-infiltrating T cells after dendritic cell vaccination. Repertoires were generated with immunoSEQ multiplex PCR, while TCRdb's copy carries only in-frame clones and drops some. The profile shows 85,000 or so clones, about 85% of them singletons. Here the sequenced sample was blood, taken after dendritic cell vaccination. The receptor set was obtained from a human donor with glioblastoma. Each CDR3 is given with its conserved first and last residue. The order of the fields is D gene, V gene, clone size, J gene, CDR3 DNA, CDR3 protein. D genes are given only for firm matches. Part of the rows lack a size; the others show once, few, many or a class for expanded clones.

D: -
V: TRBV9
size: -
J: TRBJ2-2
DNA: TGTGCCAGCAGCGCCTACTCTGGGGAGCTGTTTTTT
CDR3: CASSAYSGELFF

D: TRBD1
V: TRBV7-2
size: -
J: TRBJ1-1
DNA: TGTGCCAGCAGCGTCCGACAGGGGAACACTGAAGCTTTCTTT
CDR3: CASSVRQGNTEAFF

D: -
V: TRBV30
size: few
J: TRBJ2-7
DNA: TGTGCCTGGACTCAACAGGGTCGACCCTACGAGCAGTACTTC
CDR3: CAWTQQGRPYEQYF

D: TRBD1
V: TRBV19
size: -
J: TRBJ1-1
DNA: TGTGCCAGTAGCCCCCCGAGGCGGACAGGCAGGTTTTTGAACACTGAAGCTTTCTTT
CDR3: CASSPPRRTGRFLNTEAFF

D: -
V: TRBV29-1
size: -
J: TRBJ2-1
DNA: TGCAGCGTCAGACACTACAATGAGCAGTTCTTC
CDR3: CSVRHYNEQFF

D: -
V: TRBV25-1
size: -
J: TRBJ1-4
DNA: TGTGCCAGCAGTGAATATTCTCCCGGGGAACTGTTTTTT
CDR3: CASSEYSPGELFF

D: TRBD1
V: TRBV11-2
size: -
J: TRBJ1-1
DNA: TGTGCCAGCAGCTTGAGACAGGGGGCATATACTGAAGCTTTCTTT
CDR3: CASSLRQGAYTEAFF

D: -
V: TRBV27
size: -
J: TRBJ1-2
DNA: TGTGCCAGCAGTCCTCGTAACATCCAGGGGGGCTACACCTTC
CDR3: CASSPRNIQGGYTF

D: TRBD2
V: TRBV7-9
size: -
J: TRBJ2-7
DNA: TGTGCCAGCAGCTTAACCAGCGGGAGTATCTACGAGCAGTACTTC
CDR3: CASSLTSGSIYEQYF

D: -
V: TRBV18
size: -
J: TRBJ1-6
DNA: TGTGCCAGCTCACCGTCCACGGGGGGGGGATCACCCCTCCACTTT
CDR3: CASSPSTGGGSPLHF

D: -
V: TRBV2
size: -
J: TRBJ1-1
DNA: TGTGCCAGCAGTGCGGCCCAGGCGAACACTGAAGCTTTCTTT
CDR3: CASSAAQANTEAFF

D: -
V: TRBV4-1
size: -
J: TRBJ2-3
DNA: TGCGCCAGCAGCCAAGGAGTAACCTCAGGGAGGCCAGATACGCAGTATTTT
CDR3: CASSQGVTSGRPDTQYF

D: -
V: TRBV7-9
size: -
J: TRBJ1-4
DNA: TGTGCCAGCAGCTTTACCGGGACTCCTAAGGGAGAAAAACTGTTTTTT
CDR3: CASSFTGTPKGEKLFF

D: TRBD1
V: TRBV6-5
size: -
J: TRBJ2-7
DNA: TGTGCCAGCAGTTACTCGCGACAGGGGGCGCGGGAGCAGTACTTC
CDR3: CASSYSRQGAREQYF

D: -
V: TRBV29-1
size: -
J: TRBJ1-2
DNA: TGCAGCGTTGTAACGGGAGACTATGGCTACACCTTC
CDR3: CSVVTGDYGYTF

D: TRBD1
V: TRBV28
size: -
J: TRBJ2-3
DNA: TGTGCCAGCAGTTCGGAGACAGGGGCAGACCCTACGCAGTATTTT
CDR3: CASSSETGADPTQYF

D: -
V: TRBV11-2
size: -
J: TRBJ2-3
DNA: TGTGCCAGCAGCCTCCGGGCAGATACGCAGTATTTT
CDR3: CASSLRADTQYF

D: TRBD2
V: TRBV6-1
size: -
J: TRBJ2-3
DNA: TGTGCCAGCAGTTTGCGGGGGATCACAGGTACGCAGTATTTT
CDR3: CASSLRGITGTQYF

D: TRBD1
V: TRBV7-6
size: few
J: TRBJ2-7
DNA: TGTGCCAGCAGCTTAGATGTGGGACAGGGGTTTTCGGAGCAGTACTTC
CDR3: CASSLDVGQGFSEQYF

D: TRBD1
V: TRBV28
size: -
J: TRBJ2-1
DNA: TGTGCCAGCAGTCCCCCGGGACAGGGTGTAAGGGAGCAGTTCTTC
CDR3: CASSPPGQGVREQFF

D: TRBD1
V: TRBV5-4
size: few
J: TRBJ2-7
DNA: TGTGCCAGCAGCAGTGGCACAGGGGCCTACGAGCAGTACTTC
CDR3: CASSSGTGAYEQYF

D: -
V: TRBV5-1
size: few
J: TRBJ2-3
DNA: TGCGCCAGCAGCTTGGCCCTCTTTAGGAGGGTGGCGACAGATACGCAGTATTTT
CDR3: CASSLALFRRVATDTQYF

D: TRBD1
V: TRBV7-9
size: -
J: TRBJ2-4
DNA: TGTGCCAGCAGCTCAGGGACAGGGGGTGGCATTCAGTACTTC
CDR3: CASSSGTGGGIQYF

D: TRBD2
V: TRBV25-1
size: -
J: TRBJ2-7
DNA: TGTGCCAGCAGTGAAACGGCGGGGGGCCGCAACGAGCAGTACTTC
CDR3: CASSETAGGRNEQYF

D: -
V: TRBV7-6
size: -
J: TRBJ1-2
DNA: TGCGCCAGCAGCTCCGCGGGTGACTATGGCTACACCTTC
CDR3: CASSSAGDYGYTF

D: TRBD2
V: TRBV5-6
size: -
J: TRBJ2-3
DNA: TGTGCCAGCACCCCGGGACTAGCGGGAGTCCTCTGGGGAGATACGCAGTATTTT
CDR3: CASTPGLAGVLWGDTQYF

D: -
V: TRBV9
size: once
J: TRBJ2-2
DNA: TGTGCCAGCAGCCCCAGGGGGGACACCGGGGAGCTGTTTTTT
CDR3: CASSPRGDTGELFF

D: -
V: TRBV9
size: -
J: TRBJ1-4
DNA: TGTGCCAGCAGCGTAGCAACCTCTAGTAATGAAAAACTGTTTTTT
CDR3: CASSVATSSNEKLFF

D: -
V: TRBV4-3
size: -
J: TRBJ1-2
DNA: TGCGCCAGCAGCCAAGATCGAGGTGATGGCTACACCTTC
CDR3: CASSQDRGDGYTF

D: -
V: TRBV7-2
size: -
J: TRBJ2-7
DNA: TGTGCCAGCAGCTTATTAAGCGGAGCCTACGAGCAGTACTTC
CDR3: CASSLLSGAYEQYF

D: -
V: TRBV23-1
size: -
J: TRBJ2-1
DNA: TGCGCCACCACAGGCTCAACCTACAATGAGCAGTTCTTC
CDR3: CATTGSTYNEQFF

D: TRBD1
V: TRBV5-1
size: -
J: TRBJ2-4
DNA: TGCGCCAGCAGCTTGAAATTGGCGACAGGGAACCCCAACGTGAACATTCAGTACTTC
CDR3: CASSLKLATGNPNVNIQYF

D: TRBD1
V: TRBV5-6
size: -
J: TRBJ2-3
DNA: TGTGCCAGCAGCCCGGGGGGACAGGGGTTTTTGGGGGATACGCAGTATTTT
CDR3: CASSPGGQGFLGDTQYF

D: TRBD1
V: TRBV18
size: -
J: TRBJ1-2
DNA: TGTGCCAGCTCACCACCCGGGACAGATCTCTATGGCTACACCTTC
CDR3: CASSPPGTDLYGYTF

D: -
V: TRBV19
size: -
J: TRBJ2-5
DNA: TGTGCCAGTAGTATAGGGCCCGGGTTAGAGACCCAGTACTTC
CDR3: CASSIGPGLETQYF

D: TRBD2
V: TRBV6-5
size: -
J: TRBJ2-7
DNA: TGTGCCAGCAGCTTTAGCGGGGGGGCCTCCTACGAGCAGTACTTC
CDR3: CASSFSGGASYEQYF

D: -
V: TRBV19
size: -
J: TRBJ1-5
DNA: TGTGCCAGTAGTATTGAGGCTCCTTATCAGCCCCAGCATTTT
CDR3: CASSIEAPYQPQHF

D: -
V: TRBV6-5
size: -
J: TRBJ2-3
DNA: TGTGCCAGCAGTTACTCGAAACTTCGCACAGATACGCAGTATTTT
CDR3: CASSYSKLRTDTQYF

D: TRBD2
V: TRBV5-4
size: once
J: TRBJ2-4
DNA: TGTGCCAGCAGCGTGAGCGGGGGTCGGAACATTCAGTACTTC
CDR3: CASSVSGGRNIQYF

D: TRBD1
V: TRBV5-5
size: -
J: TRBJ1-5
DNA: TGTGCCAGCAGCTTGGTAGGGACAGGCGATAGCAATCAGCCCCAGCATTTT
CDR3: CASSLVGTGDSNQPQHF

D: -
V: TRBV7-2
size: -
J: TRBJ1-4
DNA: TGTGCCAGCAGCTTAGTCGGGGGGCGCGGCGAAAAACTGTTTTTT
CDR3: CASSLVGGRGEKLFF

D: TRBD2
V: TRBV5-4
size: -
J: TRBJ2-6
DNA: TGTGCCAGCAGCTTGACTAGCGGGGCTGGGGCCAACGTCCTGACTTTC
CDR3: CASSLTSGAGANVLTF

D: -
V: TRBV5-1
size: -
J: TRBJ2-1
DNA: TGCGCCAGCAGTCAGGACTACTTTGAGCAGTTCTTC
CDR3: CASSQDYFEQFF

D: -
V: TRBV5-1
size: -
J: TRBJ2-3
DNA: TGCGCCAGCAGCTTGGTTGGTAGCGGAGCAGATACGCAGTATTTT
CDR3: CASSLVGSGADTQYF

D: -
V: TRBV27
size: few
J: TRBJ1-6
DNA: TGTGCCATTGGACGGGATAATAATTCACCCCTCCACTTT
CDR3: CAIGRDNNSPLHF

D: TRBD2
V: TRBV10-3
size: -
J: TRBJ2-3
DNA: TGTGCCACCGGGGGGACTAGCGGGAGGGGAGATACGCAGTATTTT
CDR3: CATGGTSGRGDTQYF

D: TRBD1
V: TRBV4-3
size: -
J: TRBJ1-2
DNA: TGCGCCAGCAGCCCATGGGACAGAGAAAACTATGGCTACACCTTC
CDR3: CASSPWDRENYGYTF